These T cell receptor beta chains were read from a single sample in a study of shared clonotypes between healthy human individuals. The data were produced by immunoSEQ multiplex PCR, yet TCRdb's version contains in-frame clones alone and is incomplete. The table records roughly 2,000,000 clones, about 93% of them present only once. Sequencing input: naive CD8+ T cells from PBMCs. The receptors here all came from a man between 18 and 35 years old in good health. Some clones in this sample may be carry-over from other donors' samples. Both conserved end residues are part of each CDR3. The D gene is left open where the match is weak. Some rows have no size entry. The others give once, few or many, or a class for an expanded clone.

D | size | J | V | DNA | CDR3
TRBD1 | - | TRBJ2-1 | TRBV29-1 | TGCAGCGGCGCGCCACTCATGAAGGGGGACAGGGGGCGCGCCGATGAGCAGTTCTTC | CSGAPLMKGDRGRADEQFF
TRBD2 | - | TRBJ2-5 | TRBV18 | TGTGCCAGCTCACCACTAGCGGGAGAAGAGACCCAGTACTTC | CASSPLAGEETQYF
- | - | TRBJ2-2 | TRBV5-4 | TGTGCCAGCAGCTTGGGAATACAGGGGAACACCGGGGAGCTGTTTTTT | CASSLGIQGNTGELFF
TRBD1 | - | TRBJ1-2 | TRBV6-5 | TGTGCCAGCAGTTTCGGACAGGACTATGGCTACACCTTC | CASSFGQDYGYTF
TRBD1 | - | TRBJ2-7 | TRBV29-1 | TGCAGCGTTACCGGTGAGGACAGGGGATACGAGCAGTACTTC | CSVTGEDRGYEQYF
- | - | TRBJ2-4 | TRBV7-9 | TGTGCCAGCAGCAGAGGACAACCTGATCTAGCCAAAAACATTCAGTACTTC | CASSRGQPDLAKNIQYF
TRBD2 | - | TRBJ2-7 | TRBV7-6 | TGTGCCAGCAGCTTAAAACTAGCGGGAGGAGGGCAGTACTTC | CASSLKLAGGGQYF
TRBD1 | - | TRBJ2-1 | TRBV27 | TGTGCCAGCAGTTACAGGGGGAGCTCCTACAATGAGCAGTTCTTC | CASSYRGSSYNEQFF
TRBD2 | - | TRBJ2-7 | TRBV7-8 | TGTGCCAGCAGCACAAGCGGGAGCCGATACGAGCAGTACTTC | CASSTSGSRYEQYF
TRBD1 | - | TRBJ2-7 | TRBV29-1 | TGCAGCGCAACCGGACAGGGGCACTCCTACGAGCAGTACTTC | CSATGQGHSYEQYF
- | - | TRBJ2-7 | TRBV2 | TGTGCCAGCAGTGAAGCGGGCCAGTATCCCTACGAGCAGTACTTC | CASSEAGQYPYEQYF
TRBD1 | - | TRBJ2-1 | TRBV5-6 | TGTGCCAGCACAACCGGGACAGGATACAATGAGCAGTTCTTC | CASTTGTGYNEQFF
- | - | TRBJ1-1 | TRBV28 | TGTGCCAGCAGTTTATGGATGAACACTGAAGCTTTCTTT | CASSLWMNTEAFF
TRBD1 | - | TRBJ1-1 | TRBV19 | TGTGCCAGTACAACCGGACAGGGGAACACTGAAGCTTTCTTT | CASTTGQGNTEAFF
- | - | TRBJ1-5 | TRBV4-2 | TGTGCCAGCAGCCAAGATCTCCCATTTGGAATGGTCTATAGCAATCAGCCCCAGCATTTT | CASSQDLPFGMVYSNQPQHF
TRBD2 | once | TRBJ2-7 | TRBV9 | TGTGCCAGCAGCGTAGTTCCAACGACTAGCGGGAGCAACGAGCAGTACTTC | CASSVVPTTSGSNEQYF
TRBD2 | - | TRBJ2-2 | TRBV11-1 | TGTGCCAGCAGCTTGGGTCTAGCGGGAGTAAACACCGGGGAGCTGTTTTTT | CASSLGLAGVNTGELFF
TRBD2 | - | TRBJ2-3 | TRBV29-1 | TGCAGCGTCGGAGGTCTAGCGGGAGGGCGGGGCACAGATACGCAGTATTTT | CSVGGLAGGRGTDTQYF
TRBD2 | - | TRBJ2-3 | TRBV4-3 | TGCGCCAGCAGCCAAGATAGCCTAGCGGGAGAATCGGATACGCAGTATTTT | CASSQDSLAGESDTQYF
- | - | TRBJ1-1 | TRBV16 | TGTGCCAGCAGCCACGGACGGGGAATGAACACTGAAGCTTTCTTT | CASSHGRGMNTEAFF
- | - | TRBJ2-7 | TRBV4-1 | TGCGCCAGCCAGCAAGAGAGTGGAGGACGGTTCTACGAGCAGTACTTC | CASQQESGGRFYEQYF
- | - | TRBJ2-1 | TRBV27 | TGTGCCAGCGGATTCCCCCACAAAAGGAATGAGCAGTTCTTC | CASGFPHKRNEQFF
TRBD1 | - | TRBJ2-6 | TRBV5-4 | TGTGCCAGCAGCTTGGCGGGACAGGGCGCCTACTCTGGGGCCAACGTCCTGACTTTC | CASSLAGQGAYSGANVLTF
- | once | TRBJ2-2 | TRBV7-9 | TGTGCCAGCAGCTTTTTACCTCGAACCGGGGAGCTGTTTTTT | CASSFLPRTGELFF
- | - | TRBJ2-3 | TRBV5-1 | TGCGCCAGCAGCTTATCGCAGGAGACAGATACGCAGTATTTT | CASSLSQETDTQYF
TRBD2 | - | TRBJ2-7 | TRBV29-1 | TGCAGCGTTGCCCTCCCCGTAGGACTAGCCGCTCCTGACGAGCAGTACTTC | CSVALPVGLAAPDEQYF
TRBD2 | - | TRBJ2-7 | TRBV7-9 | TGTGCCAGCAGTCCCAAGAATTCCCTAGCGGGAGGCTACGAGCAGTACTTC | CASSPKNSLAGGYEQYF
- | - | TRBJ2-5 | TRBV25-1 | TGTGCCAGCAGACCTACTAAGGGACAACTCCAAGAGACCCAGTACTTC | CASRPTKGQLQETQYF
- | - | TRBJ1-2 | TRBV13 | TGTGCCAGCAGCTTAGGCGTGGATCGTGGCTACACCTTC | CASSLGVDRGYTF
TRBD2 | - | TRBJ2-7 | TRBV27 | TGTGCCAGCAGTTTACTCGGCCTAGCGGGAGGGTCTGACGAGCAGTACTTC | CASSLLGLAGGSDEQYF
- | - | TRBJ2-7 | TRBV7-2 | TGTGCCAGCAGTTACTACCAGGGACAAAGTGAGCAGTACTTC | CASSYYQGQSEQYF
TRBD2 | - | TRBJ2-1 | TRBV28 | TGTGCCAGCAAGTCGGGACTAGGGGACAATGAGCAGTTCTTC | CASKSGLGDNEQFF
- | few | TRBJ1-5 | TRBV27 | TGTGCCAGCAGTTTGCGGAATCAGCCCCAGCATTTT | CASSLRNQPQHF
TRBD1 | - | TRBJ2-7 | TRBV27 | TGTGCCAGCAGCCAGAGGACAGGGCAGCACGAGCAGTACTTC | CASSQRTGQHEQYF
TRBD2 | - | TRBJ2-5 | TRBV5-1 | TGCGCCAGCAGCCCGGCGGTGGGAGGGCCGGAGACCCAGTACTTC | CASSPAVGGPETQYF
TRBD1 | - | TRBJ2-7 | TRBV14 | TGTGCCAGCAGCCAAGTCGGGACAGTCCAGCCCTACGAGCAGTACTTC | CASSQVGTVQPYEQYF
- | - | TRBJ2-1 | TRBV11-3 | TGTGCCAGCAGCACCCGTTCGGGCGGCCTTTCCTACAATGAGCAGTTCTTC | CASSTRSGGLSYNEQFF
- | once | TRBJ1-3 | TRBV6-5 | TGTGCCAGCAGTTACGATCCAAACTCTGGAAACACCATATATTTT | CASSYDPNSGNTIYF
TRBD2 | - | TRBJ2-3 | TRBV13 | TGTGCCAGCAGCGCTCGTCTAGCGGGAGTCACAGATACGCAGTATTTT | CASSARLAGVTDTQYF
- | - | TRBJ1-1 | TRBV10-2 | TGCGCCAGCAGTGAGTCGAGGCTCGGGCCTGGCTCTGAAGCTTTCTTT | CASSESRLGPGSEAFF
- | - | TRBJ1-1 | TRBV13 | TGTGCCAGCAGCCTAGGGGTGGGGAACACTGAAGCTTTCTTT | CASSLGVGNTEAFF
- | - | TRBJ2-2 | TRBV18 | TGTGCCAGCTCACTCGACAGGTCCGCGAACACCGGGGAGCTGTTTTTT | CASSLDRSANTGELFF